The entry below gives a single T cell receptor beta chain sequence along with its context. This sample is drawn from a study of blood T cell repertoires in COVID-19. Those enrolled in Seattle joined during active infection and were followed longitudinally afterward. CDR3 length: 11 amino acids. Trimming took 7 bases from V and 1 from J, leaving 7 bases between them. CDR1 and CDR2 (germline): DFQATT, SNEGSKA (reference sequence). Under the authors' procedure: Counts of nucleated cells, estimated from reference gene primer amplification, were obtained. Assay used: immunoSEQ multiplex PCR; TCRdb lists only in-frame clones, some missing. V, J and clone size were drawn from that table, and D and trimming were deduced from the DNA. The data contain about 69,000 clones, 86% of them singletons.

Sequencing used peripheral blood. The sequence derives from a man aged 40-50 years with COVID-19, enrolled during active disease. The genes are TRBV20-1 and TRBJ1-1; no clear D gene. The CDR3 here is CSVGWNTEAFF. CDR3 nucleotides: TGCAGTGTCGGGTGGAACACTGAAGCTTTCTTT.